This is a list of T cell receptor beta chains from one sample in a study of PD-1 blockade in classical Hodgkin lymphoma. Sequencing was performed with immunoSEQ multiplex PCR; in TCRdb, only in-frame clones are kept and a portion is missing. The sample contains around 30,000 clones, roughly 82% of which appear only once. The source was peripheral blood mononuclear cells (PBMCs), collected at baseline. The receptors shown here come from a human donor with classical Hodgkin lymphoma. Each CDR3 is given with its conserved first and last residue. A D gene is named only where the DNA matches it firmly.

V gene: TRBV18
D gene: NA
CDR3 protein: CASSTGFLAGYTF

V gene: TRBV18
D gene: NA
CDR3 protein: CASSPSSDYGYTF

V gene: TRBV7-8
D gene: TRBD2
CDR3 protein: CASSLTGLAGVPEQFF

V gene: TRBV5-1
D gene: NA
CDR3 protein: CASSLVTGFWTEAFF

V gene: TRBV28
D gene: TRBD1
CDR3 protein: CASSRPTGGRNDEQFF

V gene: TRBV5-1
D gene: NA
CDR3 protein: CASSPDNQETQYF

V gene: TRBV7-3
D gene: TRBD1
CDR3 protein: CASSPRVQGAEKLFF

V gene: TRBV30
D gene: TRBD1
CDR3 protein: CAWRGQKTYEQYF

V gene: TRBV5-6
D gene: NA
CDR3 protein: CASSLAGPSGNTIYF

V gene: TRBV5-1
D gene: NA
CDR3 protein: CASSLQGDELDTQYF

V gene: TRBV6-5
D gene: TRBD1
CDR3 protein: CASSYSGQGHNEKLFF

V gene: TRBV6-1
D gene: NA
CDR3 protein: CASSDGGADTEAFF

V gene: TRBV7-2
D gene: NA
CDR3 protein: CASSRGTSVGRPQHF

V gene: TRBV7-8
D gene: TRBD1
CDR3 protein: CASSSHPGQGARGANVLTF

V gene: TRBV7-2
D gene: TRBD1
CDR3 protein: CASSQRQGEAEAFF

V gene: TRBV6-5
D gene: NA
CDR3 protein: CASSLHYGQIYNEQFF

V gene: TRBV7-6
D gene: TRBD1
CDR3 protein: CASSIGQGEEKLFF

V gene: TRBV6-6
D gene: TRBD1
CDR3 protein: CASSSKGDRGNQPQHF

V gene: TRBV21-1
D gene: NA
CDR3 protein: CASSKGHSYEQYF

V gene: TRBV29-1
D gene: TRBD1
CDR3 protein: CSVLDRFGNTIYF

V gene: TRBV9
D gene: NA
CDR3 protein: CASSQGSPNYGYTF

V gene: TRBV15
D gene: NA
CDR3 protein: CATSRDLGAPRNYGYTF

V gene: TRBV5-5
D gene: NA
CDR3 protein: CASSLLGADTGELFF

V gene: TRBV10-3
D gene: NA
CDR3 protein: CAIRTTGGNYEQYF

V gene: TRBV11-2
D gene: TRBD2
CDR3 protein: CASSPVAGVNEQFF

V gene: TRBV11-3
D gene: TRBD2
CDR3 protein: CASSWERGSHQETQYF

V gene: TRBV15
D gene: TRBD1
CDR3 protein: CATSRDRVDEQYF

V gene: TRBV6-6
D gene: NA
CDR3 protein: CASSYSLGSGSGYTF

V gene: TRBV11-3
D gene: NA
CDR3 protein: CASSLVGGMNTEAFF

V gene: TRBV5-1
D gene: TRBD1
CDR3 protein: CASSLGQVADTQYF

V gene: TRBV11-3
D gene: TRBD1
CDR3 protein: CASSAGTGQETQYF

V gene: TRBV5-1
D gene: NA
CDR3 protein: CASSLASQIEGYTF

V gene: TRBV21-1
D gene: NA
CDR3 protein: CASSKNGRGQYTEAFF

V gene: TRBV9
D gene: NA
CDR3 protein: CASSVQGSTGELFF

V gene: TRBV4-2
D gene: NA
CDR3 protein: CASSQVGGAVETQYF

V gene: TRBV7-2
D gene: TRBD1
CDR3 protein: CASSDGQVGQNEQFF

V gene: TRBV9
D gene: NA
CDR3 protein: CASSLQSASYNEQFF